These 20 T cell receptor beta chains came from one sample sequenced in a study of T cell responses to AZD1222 COVID-19 vaccine. Sequencing used immunoSEQ multiplex PCR; TCRdb keeps in-frame clones, though not all of them. The sample yields about 130,000 clones, more than 80% seen once. Sample: peripheral blood, taken on day 0 of AZD1222 vaccination. The receptors were gathered from an adult in good health.

This clone was detected only once. The chain links TRBV27 to TRBJ1-1; 7 bases match TRBD1. Unmatched junction bases numbered 6, after V lost 3 bases and J lost 8 bases. This CDR3 has 13 residues. The germline V gene encodes CDR1 MNHEY and CDR2 SMNVEV (reference sequence). For the CDR3, the DNA is TGTGCCAGCAGTTTCGAGGGGGCGGGAGAAGCTTTCTTT. This sequence encodes CASSFEGAGEAFF.

This clone was detected only a few times. The V gene is TRBV6-5, the J gene TRBJ2-7, with D possibly TRBD2 on 6 matching bases. Germline V gives CDR1 MNHEY, CDR2 SVGAGI. The CDR3 has 13 residues. Trimming removed 7 bases at V and 6 bases at J, with 16 bases between. The chain's CDR3 is CASTGSEGFEQYF. Here the CDR3 DNA reads TGTGCCAGCACCGGGAGTGAGGGGTTCGAGCAGTACTTC.

The chain combines TRBV5-5 with TRBJ2-7, with D unclear. Trimming removed 3 bases at V and 3 bases at J, with 16 bases between. Germline CDR1 is SGHKS and CDR2 is YYEKEE (reference sequence). The CDR3 is 15 amino acids. The CDR3 DNA is TGTGCCAGCAGCTCAACTAACACACACCGCTACGAGCAGTACTTC. Protein: CASSSTNTHRYEQYF.

The chain recombines TRBV11-3 with TRBJ2-7; 8 positions agree with TRBD1. Trimming cost V 5 bases and J 3 bases; bases outside gene matches: 6. The CDR3 is 14 amino acids. The V gene's germline CDR1 is SGHNT and CDR2 YENEEA. For the CDR3, the DNA is TGTGCCAGCAGCCAGGGGGCTCAAGGCTACGAGCAGTACTTC. Amino acids: CASSQGAQGYEQYF.

The CDR3 protein is CSVAVGGDQPQHF. The CDR3 bases are TGCAGCGTTGCAGTTGGAGGGGATCAGCCCCAGCATTTT. The gene calls are TRBV29-1 and TRBJ1-5; possible D gene TRBD1, 5 bases. The V end lost 4 bases, the J end lost 5 bases, and 12 bases lay between the germline ends. CDR1 and CDR2 from the germline V gene are SQVTM and ANQGSEA. The CDR3 length is 13 residues.

This sequence joins TRBV5-8 and TRBJ2-7, with D perhaps matching TRBD1 (6 bases). The CDR3 runs 13 residues. V was pared by 9 bases and J by 3 bases, with 16 bases between. CDR1 is SGHTS, CDR2 YDEGEE, per germline. This chain's CDR3 is CANSTGMSYEQYF. The DNA of the CDR3 is TGTGCCAACTCAACAGGGATGAGCTACGAGCAGTACTTC. The full variable domain, rest sourced from reference TRBV5-8 and TRBJ2-7, is EAGVTQSPTHLIKTRGQQATLRCSPISGHTSVYWYQQALGLGLQFLLWYDEGEERNRGNFPPRFSGRQFPNYSSELNVNALELEDSALYLCANSTGMSYEQYFGPGTRLTVT.

The chain carries TRBV18 and TRBJ1-1; D gene unclear. Germline CDR1 reads KGHSH; CDR2 reads LQKENI. V was shortened by 0 bases and J by 0 bases, with 8 bases between the two germline ends. The CDR3 is 15 residues long. The CDR3 DNA is TGTGCCAGCTCACCACCTGGCCAAATGAACACTGAAGCTTTCTTT. Translated: CASSPPGQMNTEAFF.

V is TRBV19 and J is TRBJ2-7; D perhaps matches TRBD1 (5 bases). This CDR3 has 15 amino acids. Germline V lookup: CDR1 LNHDA, CDR2 SQIVND (reference sequence). With 1 base removed from V and 0 bases from J, the gap between germline ends came to 10 bases. The CDR3 DNA is TGTGCCAGTAGTATAGGAGACGACAGCTCCTACGAGCAGTACTTC. Its protein is CASSIGDDSSYEQYF.

This chain connects TRBV9 to TRBJ1-4; D call uncertain. The CDR3 has 13 residues. From germline, CDR1 is SGDLS and CDR2 YYNGEE. V gave up 4 bases and J gave up 8 bases, with 12 bases separating them. The CDR3 loop reads CASSSRVTEKLFF. CDR3 nucleotide sequence: TGTGCCAGCAGCTCGCGGGTTACGGAAAAACTGTTTTTT.

This chain joins TRBV28 and TRBJ1-2; D call uncertain. CDR1 is MDHEN, CDR2 SYDVKM, per germline. The length of the CDR3 is 15 residues. V was clipped by 2 bases and J by 8 bases, with 18 bases between them. The CDR3: CASSLRAVLAGGYTF. The CDR3 DNA reads TGTGCCAGCAGTTTACGGGCAGTCCTCGCGGGGGGCTACACCTTC.

The V call is TRBV4-1, the J call TRBJ1-4; possibly TRBD1 for D (6 bases). Trimming stripped 1 base from V and 5 bases from J, with 17 bases between. The CDR3 is made up of 17 amino acids. The germline gives CDR1 MGHRA, CDR2 YSYEKL. CDR3 loop: CASSQVGGQPANEKLFF. As DNA, the CDR3 is TGCGCCAGCAGCCAAGTAGGGGGGCAACCAGCGAATGAAAAACTGTTTTTT.

The J gene is TRBJ2-1, the V gene TRBV5-4; TRBD1 matches at 8 bases. The CDR3 is 17 residues long. The ends lost 4 bases at V and 3 bases at J; junction bases unmatched: 12. Germline V gene sequence: CDR1 SGHNT, CDR2 YYREEE (reference sequence). The CDR3 bases are TGTGCCAGCAGCACCGGACAGGGTCAAAGAATCTACAATGAGCAGTTCTTC. This sequence encodes CASSTGQGQRIYNEQFF. Drawing the rest from reference TRBV5-4 and TRBJ2-1, the complete variable domain is ETGVTQSPTHLIKTRGQQVTLRCSSQSGHNTVSWYQQALGQGPQFIFQYYREEENGRGNFPPRFSGLQFPNYSSELNVNALELDDSALYLCASSTGQGQRIYNEQFFGPGTRLTVL.

V gene TRBV24-1 combines with J gene TRBJ2-3; 12 bases map to TRBD2. The CDR3 runs to 16 residues. The trim removed 3 bases at V and 1 base at J, leaving 1 base unmatched. Per the germline V gene, CDR1 is KGHDR and CDR2 is SFDVKD. The CDR3 DNA reads as TGTGCCACCAGTGATCGGACTAGCGGGGGCACAGATACGCAGTATTTT. This codes for CATSDRTSGGTDTQYF.

The V gene is TRBV4-1, the J gene TRBJ1-2; D unresolved. Trimming cost V 2 bases and J 2 bases, with 6 bases left between them. This CDR3 has 13 residues. Germline V gives CDR1 MGHRA, CDR2 YSYEKL. The CDR3 sequence is CASSQNTNYGYTF. CDR3 coding DNA: TGCGCCAGCAGCCAAAACACAAACTATGGCTACACCTTC.

The rearrangement uses TRBV7-3 and TRBJ1-5; 7 nucleotides line up with TRBD1. This CDR3 region has 14 residues. The germline V gene encodes CDR1 SGHTA and CDR2 FQGTGA. J gave up 10 bases and V 0 bases, and 6 bases lay outside the gene matches. The CDR3 region has the DNA TGTGCCAGCAGCTTAACGGCAGGGGGAGGTCCCCAGCATTTT. Its protein product is CASSLTAGGGPQHF.

The chain links TRBV5-6 to TRBJ1-2, with D possibly TRBD1 on 5 matching bases. This CDR3 has 15 residues. Trimming pared 4 bases from V and 2 bases from J, leaving 15 bases between. Germline-derived CDR1 and CDR2 are SGHDT and YYEEEE. This CDR3 is CASSQATASNYGYTF. As DNA, the CDR3 is TGTGCCAGCAGCCAAGCGACAGCTTCGAACTATGGCTACACCTTC.

The chain combines TRBV5-5 with TRBJ2-1, with D possibly being TRBD1 (5 bases). The CDR3 length is 15 residues. Trimming cost V 4 bases and J 10 bases, with 21 bases left between them. The germline V gene encodes CDR1 SGHKS and CDR2 YYEKEE (reference sequence). Here the CDR3 reads CASSPDINRGGEQFF. For the CDR3, the DNA is TGTGCCAGCAGCCCCGACATCAATAGGGGTGGCGAGCAGTTCTTC.

The V call is TRBV6-5, the J call TRBJ1-2, with a weak D call TRBD1 (6 bases). Germline V lookup: CDR1 MNHEY, CDR2 SVGAGI. Trimming removed 6 bases from V and 6 bases from J, with 11 bases in between. The CDR3 totals 12 residues. In DNA form, the CDR3 reads TGTGCCAGCAGCAGTACAGGGAATGGCTACACCTTC. It codes for CASSSTGNGYTF.

The gene calls are TRBV24-1 and TRBJ2-1, with D perhaps TRBD2 (6 bases). The CDR3 has 17 residues. CDR1 is KGHDR, CDR2 SFDVKD, per germline. V lost 4 bases and J 0 bases, leaving 15 bases between the germline ends. CDR3 coding DNA: TGTGCCACCAGTGAAAGGGACTGGGGCAGCTCCTACAATGAGCAGTTCTTC. This sequence encodes CATSERDWGSSYNEQFF.

With regard to this clone: The junction does not match germline at one end; this may be a read error. The chain combines TRBV19 with TRBJ1-4; maybe TRBD1 (5 bases). CDR1 is LNHDA and CDR2 is SQIVND in the germline V gene (reference sequence). The CDR3 has 15 amino acids. CDR3 amino acids: CASNGRQTTNEKLFF. The CDR3 coding sequence is TGTGCCAGTAATGGCAGACAGACAACGAATGAAAAACTGTTTTTT.